The 28 T cell receptor beta chains below all came from one sample that was sequenced in a study of lymphopenia after photon versus proton radiotherapy. Profiling relied on immunoSEQ multiplex PCR, and the TCRdb table lists in-frame clones only, not all of them. The table records more than 60,000 clones, 86% of them present only once. This specimen consisted of peripheral blood, obtained from a patient treated with photon-based radiotherapy. These receptors originate from a man between 35 and 55 years old with gastric cancer.

This clone was picked up a small number of times. V gene TRBV5-8 combines with J gene TRBJ2-7, with 9 bases identical to TRBD1. Germline V gives CDR1 SGHTS, CDR2 YDEGEE. The CDR3 spans 15 residues. J lost 0 bases, V lost 4 bases, and 5 bases had no gene match. CDR3 region: CASSKGQGNSYEQYF. The CDR3 nucleotides read TGTGCCAGCAGCAAGGGACAGGGTAACTCCTACGAGCAGTACTTC.

The rearrangement joins TRBV19 to TRBJ2-1, with D possibly TRBD1 on 5 matching bases. This CDR3 has 16 amino acids. The germline gives CDR1 LNHDA, CDR2 SQIVND (reference sequence). V lost 4 bases and J lost 0, with 13 bases in between. CDR3 sequence (DNA): TGTGCCAGTAGTACAGGGTTCCCAAGCTCCTACAATGAGCAGTTCTTC. Translated: CASSTGFPSSYNEQFF.

The chain joins TRBV7-6 to TRBJ2-2; no clear D gene. V lost 4 bases and J lost 6, with 6 bases in between. CDR3 length equals 12 residues. Looked up from germline, CDR1 is SGHVS and CDR2 is FNYEAQ. CDR3 nucleotides: TGTGCCAGCAGCTCCCAGGCCGGGGAGCTGTTTTTT. Translating gives CASSSQAGELFF.

V gene TRBV6-6 combines with J gene TRBJ1-1; 7 nucleotides line up with TRBD1. V gave up 4 bases and J gave up 1 base; unmatched junction bases: 3. The CDR3 length is 14 residues. CDR1 and CDR2 from the germline V gene are MNHNY and SVGAGI (reference sequence). CDR3 sequence: CASSLRTGNTEAFF. The CDR3 nucleotides are TGTGCCAGCAGTTTAAGGACAGGGAACACTGAAGCTTTCTTT.

The rearrangement links TRBV5-5 to TRBJ1-6; TRBD1 agrees at 9 bases. This CDR3 spans 15 amino acids. CDR1 and CDR2 from the germline V gene are SGHKS and YYEKEE (reference sequence). Trimming took 4 bases from V and 7 from J; bases not matched to a gene: 6. The CDR3 loop reads CASSGTGTGNSPLHF. In DNA, the CDR3 is TGTGCCAGCAGCGGTACCGGGACAGGGAATTCACCCCTCCACTTT.

The chain has TRBV10-3 and TRBJ2-1, with D possibly matching TRBD2 (7 bases). Germline V CDR1 and CDR2: ENHRY, SYGVKD. Trimming took off 2 bases at V and 5 bases at J, with 13 bases between the two ends. There are 15 residues in the CDR3. DNA of the CDR3: TGTGCCATCAGTGAGGCTAGGGGGGGAAACAATGAGCAGTTCTTC. Its protein product is CAISEARGGNNEQFF.

The V gene is TRBV19, the J gene TRBJ1-6; D possibly corresponds to TRBD1 (6 bases). CDR1 and CDR2 from the germline V gene are LNHDA and SQIVND (reference sequence). This CDR3 contains 17 residues. The V end lost 6 bases, the J end lost 1 base, and 16 bases lay between the germline ends. CDR3 sequence: CASSPAAGASYNSPLHF. CDR3 nucleotides: TGTGCCAGTAGCCCAGCGGCAGGGGCGTCCTATAATTCACCCCTCCACTTT.

This chain links TRBV7-2 with TRBJ2-1; 8 nucleotides align to TRBD2. The CDR3 is 15 amino acids. With V trimmed by 2 bases and J by 6 bases, 6 bases remained unmatched. The germline V gene has CDR1 SGHTA and CDR2 FQGNSA. CDR3 region: CASSLLAGKGNEQFF. For the CDR3, the DNA is TGTGCCAGCAGCTTATTAGCGGGGAAGGGCAATGAGCAGTTCTTC. The full variable domain, completed using reference TRBV7-2 and TRBJ2-1, is GAGVSQSPSNKVTEKGKDVELRCDPISGHTALYWYRQSLGQGLEFLIYFQGNSAPDKSGLPSDRFSAERTGGSVSTLTIQRTQQEDSAVYLCASSLLAGKGNEQFFGPGTRLTVL.

This chain connects TRBV5-1 to TRBJ2-7, with 7 bases lining up with TRBD2. Trimming at V came to 0 bases and at J to 5 bases, leaving 11 bases not matched to a gene. Germline lookup yields CDR1 SGHRS and CDR2 YFSETQ. The CDR3 runs 16 residues. CDR3: CASSLAGGPTPNEQYF. CDR3 DNA: TGCGCCAGCAGCTTGGCGGGGGGTCCAACCCCCAACGAGCAGTACTTC.

V and J are TRBV29-1 and TRBJ2-7, with a tentative D call TRBD1 (7 bases). V dropped 3 bases and J dropped 3 bases, with 12 bases sitting between them. The CDR3 spans 13 residues. The V gene's germline CDR1 is SQVTM and CDR2 ANQGSEA. The CDR3 loop is CSVELRDSYEQYF. CDR3 coding DNA: TGCAGCGTTGAGTTGCGGGACAGCTACGAGCAGTACTTC.

This chain uses TRBV6-1 with TRBJ1-1; D is possibly TRBD1 (6 bases). This CDR3 has 14 amino acids. Deletions cut 7 bases from V and 6 bases from J, with 18 bases between. CDR1 is MNHNS, CDR2 SASEGT, per germline. The CDR3 DNA is TGTGCCAGCACCAAAAGGGGGTCCCCGTCTGAAGCTTTCTTT. It yields the protein CASTKRGSPSEAFF.

This chain connects TRBV5-5 to TRBJ2-7; tentative D call: TRBD1 (7 bases). From germline, CDR1 is SGHKS and CDR2 YYEKEE (reference sequence). The CDR3 runs to 16 residues. The V end lost 0 bases, the J end lost 3 bases, and 16 bases lay between the germline ends. The CDR3 sequence: CASSLGQGGGGYEQYF. Here the CDR3 DNA reads TGTGCCAGCAGCTTGGGACAGGGAGGTGGAGGCTACGAGCAGTACTTC. The variable domain in full, completed from reference TRBV5-5 and TRBJ2-7, reads DAGVTQSPTHLIKTRGQQVTLRCSPISGHKSVSWYQQVLGQGPQFIFQYYEKEERGRGNFPDRFSARQFPNYSSELNVNALLLGDSALYLCASSLGQGGGGYEQYFGPGTRLTVT.

This clone showed up just a few times. Other DNA sequences of this sample code for an identical CDR3. The chain links TRBV5-1 to TRBJ2-3; weak D call: TRBD2 (6 bases). Germline V lookup: CDR1 SGHRS, CDR2 YFSETQ. The V end lost 1 base, the J end lost 3 bases, and 12 bases lay between the germline ends. The CDR3 has 15 amino acids. The CDR3 nucleotides read TGCGCCAGCAGCTTGCGCGGGGTGGGGACAGATACGCAGTATTTT. Encoded protein: CASSLRGVGTDTQYF.

The chain couples TRBV2 to TRBJ1-2, with TRBD1 as a possible D gene (6 bases). The CDR3 loop spans 13 amino acids. Trimming took 6 bases from V and 6 from J, leaving 14 bases between them. Germline values: CDR1 SNHLY, CDR2 FYNNEI. CDR3 sequence: CASSLTGFHGYTF. DNA for the CDR3: TGTGCCAGCAGCCTAACAGGGTTTCATGGCTACACCTTC.

The chain couples TRBV13 to TRBJ1-1; 10 bases map to TRBD1. CDR1 PRHDT and CDR2 FYEKMQ come from the germline V gene (reference sequence). The CDR3 consists of 15 residues. The trim removed 5 bases at V and 4 bases at J, leaving 7 bases unmatched. The DNA for the CDR3 is TGTGCCAGCAGCCCTACAGGACAGGGGGGCACTGAAGCTTTCTTT. Translating gives CASSPTGQGGTEAFF.

This clone has just a few counts. This chain uses TRBV2 with TRBJ1-2; 7 bases are a match to TRBD1. Germline values: CDR1 SNHLY, CDR2 FYNNEI. The CDR3 runs 14 residues. V lost 5 bases to trimming and J lost 5 bases; unmatched junction nucleotides: 8. The CDR3 protein is CASSRYRGDYGYTF. DNA of the CDR3: TGTGCCAGCAGTAGGTACAGGGGAGATTATGGCTACACCTTC.

This chain uses TRBV7-2 with TRBJ1-1; D is unresolved. CDR1 is SGHTA and CDR2 is FQGNSA in the germline V gene. This CDR3 spans 10 amino acids. The V end lost 3 bases, the J end lost 11 bases, and 7 bases lay between the germline ends. The CDR3 here is CASSFISAFF. The CDR3 DNA is TGTGCCAGCAGCTTCATTTCGGCTTTCTTT.

The chain recombines TRBV6-4 with TRBJ1-5; D gene uncertain. With 5 bases removed from V and 4 bases from J, the gap between germline ends came to 9 bases. The CDR3 totals 13 residues. Germline V gives CDR1 MRHNA, CDR2 SNTAGT. The CDR3 DNA is TGTGCCAGCAGTAGGAGTGAGAATCAGCCCCAGCATTTT. Its protein product is CASSRSENQPQHF.

The V and J genes are TRBV7-2 and TRBJ2-5, with 7 bases that match TRBD1. CDR3 size: 14 residues. Trimming took 4 bases from V and 5 from J; bases not matched to a gene: 7. The germline CDR1 and CDR2 sequences are SGHTA and FQGNSA. CDR3 loop: CASSWGQKWETQYF. The CDR3 nucleotides read TGTGCCAGCAGCTGGGGACAGAAATGGGAGACCCAGTACTTC.

The chain employs TRBV7-8 and TRBJ1-2; D is unclear. This CDR3 is 13 amino acids long. The germline CDR1 and CDR2 sequences are SGHVS and FQNEAQ. Trimming took 1 base from V and 5 from J, leaving 8 bases between them. The CDR3 region has the DNA TGTGCCAGCAGCTTAGAGGCAGCTTATGGCTACACCTTC. Protein product: CASSLEAAYGYTF. The full variable domain, its missing parts supplied by reference TRBV7-8 and TRBJ1-2, is GAGVSQSPRYKVAKRGQDVALRCDPISGHVSLFWYQQALGQGPEFLTYFQNEAQLDKSGLPSDRFFAERPEGSVSTLKIQRTQQEDSAVYLCASSLEAAYGYTFGSGTRLTVV.

The chain links TRBV25-1 to TRBJ2-7, with a tentative D call TRBD1 (6 bases). Germline V gene sequence: CDR1 MGHDK, CDR2 SYGVNS. Trimming removed 5 bases at V and 3 bases at J, with 11 bases between. This CDR3 is built from 13 residues. CDR3 sequence: CASSQGIYYEQYF. In DNA form, the CDR3 reads TGTGCCAGCAGTCAGGGGATCTACTACGAGCAGTACTTC.

V is TRBV29-1 and J is TRBJ2-1; TRBD2 aligns across 12 bases. The V gene's germline CDR1 is SQVTM and CDR2 ANQGSEA. J was trimmed by 2 bases and V by 6 bases; bases with no gene match: 11. This CDR3 has 17 residues. The CDR3 protein is CSVFPSGGARPYNEQFF. DNA for the CDR3: TGCAGCGTCTTCCCTAGCGGGGGGGCGCGCCCCTACAATGAGCAGTTCTTC.

V is TRBV5-1 and J is TRBJ1-3; 11 nucleotides agree with TRBD1. The junction had 4 bases not matched to a gene; V was cut back by 4 bases and J by 1 base. This CDR3 is built from 16 residues. Germline V lookup: CDR1 SGHRS, CDR2 YFSETQ. CDR3 sequence reads: CASSLGQGVSGNTIYF. The CDR3, as DNA: TGCGCCAGCAGCCTGGGACAGGGGGTGTCTGGAAACACCATATATTTT.

This clone was counted a few times. The chain combines TRBV12-5 with TRBJ2-7, with 9 bases aligning to TRBD1. Unmatched junction bases numbered 4, after V lost 5 bases and J lost 2 bases. CDR1 LGHNT and CDR2 FRNRAP come from the germline V gene. The CDR3 length is 14 residues. CDR3: CASGLRQGAYEQYF. CDR3 sequence (DNA): TGTGCTAGTGGTCTCCGACAGGGGGCCTACGAGCAGTACTTC. Using reference TRBV12-5 and TRBJ2-7 for the parts outside the CDR3, the full variable domain is DARVTQTPRHKVTEMGQEVTMRCQPILGHNTVFWYRQTMMQGLELLAYFRNRAPLDDSGMPKDRFSAEMPDATLATLKIQPSEPRDSAVYFCASGLRQGAYEQYFGPGTRLTVT.

This clone was observed a few times. The V and J genes are TRBV19 and TRBJ2-5; 7 bases match TRBD1. The CDR3 has 14 residues. V gave up 5 bases and J gave up 5 bases; unmatched junction bases: 8. Per germline, CDR1 LNHDA and CDR2 SQIVND (reference sequence). In DNA form, the CDR3 reads TGTGCCAGTAGTGAACAACAGGGGAGCGAGACCCAGTACTTC. Its translation is CASSEQQGSETQYF.

The chain combines TRBV9 with TRBJ1-5; D uncertain. Germline loops: CDR1 SGDLS, CDR2 YYNGEE. The V and J ends lost 0 bases and 5 bases respectively, with 15 bases between them. The CDR3 loop spans 16 amino acids. CDR3 DNA: TGTGCCAGCAGCGTAGACTCTGGAGGGCCCTATCAGCCCCAGCATTTT. It is translated as CASSVDSGGPYQPQHF.

This clone is a singleton in its sample. The chain links TRBV20-1 to TRBJ1-1; a possible D gene is TRBD1 (6 bases). The germline V and J ends were trimmed by 3 bases and 7 bases, with 9 bases remaining between them. The CDR3 length is 11 residues. Germline CDR1 reads DFQATT; CDR2 reads SNEGSKA (reference sequence). The CDR3 loop reads CSARDSFEAFF. CDR3 DNA: TGCAGTGCTAGGGACAGTTTTGAAGCTTTCTTT.

CDR3 in amino acids: CASSLMGGNSGNTIYF. Written as DNA, the CDR3 is TGTGCCAGCAGCTTGATGGGAGGAAACTCTGGAAACACCATATATTTT. This chain links TRBV5-4 with TRBJ1-3, with D uncertain. The germline gives CDR1 SGHNT, CDR2 YYREEE (reference sequence). The V end was cut by 1 base, the J end by 0 bases, with 11 bases between. There are 16 residues in the CDR3.